This TCR beta chain emerged from a study of cytomegalovirus exposure and HLA in healthy donors. Study at large: HLA-typed donors were the source of approximately 80 million unique TCRs held in an early data release.

Study-wide points: Accurate predictions that matched the HLA-A and HLA-B alleles of most subjects were reportedly made from TCR beta sequences.

As concerns this clone: The antigen remains undetermined.

Primers: 60 Vbeta forward and 13 Jbeta reverse. Sequencing was performed with immunoSEQ multiplex PCR; in TCRdb, only in-frame clones are kept and a portion is missing. Among about 200,000 clones listed, 75% to 90% were seen once. Germline V gene data show CDR1 as WNHNN and CDR2 as SYGVQD (reference sequence). V gave up 6 bases and J gave up 3 bases, with 17 bases separating them. This CDR3 is 15 amino acids long. This rearrangement joins TRBV10-1 to TRBJ1-1, with D maybe TRBD1 (6 bases). The sequence came from a woman aged 40 to 49 in good health and CMV-seronegative. Sequenced material: PBMCs. The CDR3 region has the DNA TGCGCCAGCAGAGTCCGGACAGAGCCTTACACTGAAGCTTTCTTT. Amino acids: CASRVRTEPYTEAFF.